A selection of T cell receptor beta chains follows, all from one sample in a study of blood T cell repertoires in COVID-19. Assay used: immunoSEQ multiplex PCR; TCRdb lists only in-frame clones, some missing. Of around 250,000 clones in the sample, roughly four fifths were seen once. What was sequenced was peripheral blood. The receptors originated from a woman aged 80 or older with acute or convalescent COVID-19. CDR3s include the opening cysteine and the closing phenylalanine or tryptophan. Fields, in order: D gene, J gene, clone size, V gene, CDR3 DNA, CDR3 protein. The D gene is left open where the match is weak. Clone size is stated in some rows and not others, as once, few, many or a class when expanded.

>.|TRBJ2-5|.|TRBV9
TGTGCCGGGGCCTGGGCAGTCCAAGAGACCCAGTACTTC
CAGAWAVQETQYF
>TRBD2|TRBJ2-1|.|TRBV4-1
TGCGCCAGCAGCCACCCCCTTGGGCGGGAGGGCAATGAGCAGTTCTTC
CASSHPLGREGNEQFF
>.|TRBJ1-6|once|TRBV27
TGTGCCAGCAGTTTTGGGGGACTTACCTCTCCTAGGGGAAATTCACCCCTCCACTTT
CASSFGGLTSPRGNSPLHF
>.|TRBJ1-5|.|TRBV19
TGTGCCAGTAGTATCGCGCAGGACTATAGCAATCAGCCCCAGCATTTT
CASSIAQDYSNQPQHF
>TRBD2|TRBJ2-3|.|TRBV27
TGTGCCAGTCTTTTAGCGGGAGGGGCAGATACGCAGTATTTT
CASLLAGGADTQYF
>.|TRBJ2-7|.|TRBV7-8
TGTGCCAGCAGCTTAGCCGCTAGAATCTACGAGCAGTACTTC
CASSLAARIYEQYF
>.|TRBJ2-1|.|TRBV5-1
TGCGCCAGCAGCTTGGTTCGGCAGGGTAGGGACAATGAGCAGTTCTTC
CASSLVRQGRDNEQFF
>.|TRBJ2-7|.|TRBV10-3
TGTGCCATCAGTGAATCGGGGGGCCCCTACGAGCAGTACTTC
CAISESGGPYEQYF
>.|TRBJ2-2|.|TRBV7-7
TGTGCTAGCAGCTTAGGGGCGGGACCGAACACCGGGGAGCTGTTTTTT
CASSLGAGPNTGELFF
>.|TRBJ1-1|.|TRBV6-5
TGTGCCAGCACCTCACCTGGGGGGGCCTCTGAAGCTTTCTTT
CASTSPGGASEAFF
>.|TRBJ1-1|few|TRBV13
TGTGCCAGCAGTTTGGAGGGGACTGAAGCTTTCTTT
CASSLEGTEAFF
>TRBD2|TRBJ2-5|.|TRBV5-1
TGCGCCAGCAGCTTGGGAGGGACTAGCGGACCCCAGGAGACCCAGTACTTC
CASSLGGTSGPQETQYF
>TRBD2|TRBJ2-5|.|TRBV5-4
TGTGCCAGTAGCGGGAGGAACCAAGAGACCCAGTACTTC
CASSGRNQETQYF
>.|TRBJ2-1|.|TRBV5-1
TGCGCCAGCAGTGCGGAAGAGTCCCTTTTTTCCCAAAACAATGAGCAGTTCTTC
CASSAEESLFSQNNEQFF
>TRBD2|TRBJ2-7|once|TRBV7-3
TGTGCCAGCAGCTTAAGCCCAGGGACTACCTACGAGCAGTACTTC
CASSLSPGTTYEQYF
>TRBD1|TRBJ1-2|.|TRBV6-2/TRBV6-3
TGTGCCAGCAGTTACACGGACAGGGTCTCTGGCTACACCTTC
CASSYTDRVSGYTF
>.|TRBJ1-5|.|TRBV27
TGTGCCAGCAGTTTCCTTATTAACGGTCGCAATCAGCCCCAGCATTTT
CASSFLINGRNQPQHF
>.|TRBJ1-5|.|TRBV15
TGTGCCACCAGCAGAGATGGGCAGGGGCCCACGGGGCCCCAGCATTTT
CATSRDGQGPTGPQHF
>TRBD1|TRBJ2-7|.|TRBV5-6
TGTGCCAGCAGCTTGACAGGGGGGTACGAGCAGTACTTC
CASSLTGGYEQYF
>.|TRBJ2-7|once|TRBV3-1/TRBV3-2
TGTGCCAGCAGCCAAACTAGTCCCCCCTACGAGCAGTACTTC
CASSQTSPPYEQYF
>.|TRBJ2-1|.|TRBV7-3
TGTGCCAGCAGCTTCCGGGTTAACTCCTACAATGAGCAGTTCTTC
CASSFRVNSYNEQFF
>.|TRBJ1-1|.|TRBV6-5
TGTGCCAGCAGTTACTCGAGTCTGCGTAAGAACACTGAAGCTTTCTTT
CASSYSSLRKNTEAFF
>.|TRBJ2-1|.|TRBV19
TGTGCCACCTCACCTGCGGGCGTATACAATGAGCAGTTCTTC
CATSPAGVYNEQFF
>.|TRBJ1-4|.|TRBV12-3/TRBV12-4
TGTGCCAGCAGATCCCAGGGAAATGAAAAACTGTTTTTT
CASRSQGNEKLFF
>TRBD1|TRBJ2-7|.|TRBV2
TGTGCCAGCATTCGTAGGGACAGGGGCGTCGAGCAGTACTTC
CASIRRDRGVEQYF
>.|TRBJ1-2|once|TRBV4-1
TGCGCCAGCAGCCACGTACTAGGCCGGACGGAAGGCTACACCTTC
CASSHVLGRTEGYTF
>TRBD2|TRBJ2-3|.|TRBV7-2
TGTGCCAGCAGCTTTAGCGGGGATAGCACAGATACGCAGTATTTT
CASSFSGDSTDTQYF
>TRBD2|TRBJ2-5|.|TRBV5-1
TGCGCCAGCAGCCCGGCGGGAGGGGGGGAGACCCAGTACTTC
CASSPAGGGETQYF